This T cell receptor beta chain was profiled in a study of control samples from healthy donors and cancer patients. Some clones are missing from TCRdb's copy, which holds only in-frame ones; the method was immunoSEQ multiplex PCR. The sample has 350,000 to 450,000 clones; about nine tenths are singletons. Germline assignment: CDR1 SGHNT and CDR2 YYREEE (reference sequence). Between the trimmed V and J ends, which lost 0 bases and 4 bases, there was a span of 8 bases. CDR3 length: 13 residues. The receptor's source is a man aged 35 to 55 with head and neck cancer. Sequenced input: PBMCs. The chain links TRBV5-4 to TRBJ2-7; D remains ambiguous. CDR3 nucleotide sequence: TGTGCCAGCAGCTTGGGTGAACCATACGAGCAGTACTTC. Translation: CASSLGEPYEQYF.